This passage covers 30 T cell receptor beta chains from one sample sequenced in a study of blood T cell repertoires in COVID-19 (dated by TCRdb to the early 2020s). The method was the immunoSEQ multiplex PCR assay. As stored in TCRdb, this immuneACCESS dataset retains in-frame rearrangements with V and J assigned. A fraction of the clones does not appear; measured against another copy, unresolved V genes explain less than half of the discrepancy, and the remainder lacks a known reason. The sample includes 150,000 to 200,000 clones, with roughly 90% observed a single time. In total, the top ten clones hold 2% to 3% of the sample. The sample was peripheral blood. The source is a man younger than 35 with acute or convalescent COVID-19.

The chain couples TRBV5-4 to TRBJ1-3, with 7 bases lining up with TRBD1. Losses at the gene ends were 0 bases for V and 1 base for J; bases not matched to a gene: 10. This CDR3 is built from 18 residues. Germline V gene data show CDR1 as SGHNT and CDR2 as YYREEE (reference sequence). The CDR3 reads CASSLDAGGRLSGNTIYF. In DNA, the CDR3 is TGTGCCAGCAGCTTGGACGCAGGGGGTAGATTGTCTGGAAACACCATATATTTT.

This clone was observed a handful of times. In DNA, the CDR3 is TGTGCTAGTGGTTCCAGACAGACAGGGGATCAGCCCCAGCATTTT. As protein: CASGSRQTGDQPQHF. This chain connects TRBV12-5 to TRBJ1-5; 8 nucleotides match TRBD1. Trimming took 4 bases from V and 5 from J; bases not matched to a gene: 7. This CDR3 region has 15 residues. Germline V gene sequence: CDR1 LGHNT, CDR2 FRNRAP.

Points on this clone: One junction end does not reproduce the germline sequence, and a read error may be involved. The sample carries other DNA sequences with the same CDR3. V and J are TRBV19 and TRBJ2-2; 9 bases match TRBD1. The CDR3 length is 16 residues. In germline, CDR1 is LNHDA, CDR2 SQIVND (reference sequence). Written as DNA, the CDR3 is TGTGCTTCCGAAAGGTGGGACAGGGCGAACACCGGGGAGTTGTTTTTT. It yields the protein CASERWDRANTGELFF.

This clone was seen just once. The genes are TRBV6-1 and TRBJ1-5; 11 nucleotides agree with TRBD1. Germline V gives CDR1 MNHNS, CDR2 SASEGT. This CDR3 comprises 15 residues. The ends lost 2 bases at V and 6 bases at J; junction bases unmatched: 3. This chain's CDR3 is CASSERTGGRQPQHF. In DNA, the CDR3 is TGTGCCAGCAGTGAACGGACAGGGGGCCGTCAGCCCCAGCATTTT.

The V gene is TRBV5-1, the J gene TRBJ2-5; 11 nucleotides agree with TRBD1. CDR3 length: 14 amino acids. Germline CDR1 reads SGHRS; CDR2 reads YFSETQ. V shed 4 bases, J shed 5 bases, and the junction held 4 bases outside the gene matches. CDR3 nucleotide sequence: TGCGCCAGCAGCCGGGGACAGGGGGAGGAGACCCAGTACTTC. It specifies CASSRGQGEETQYF.

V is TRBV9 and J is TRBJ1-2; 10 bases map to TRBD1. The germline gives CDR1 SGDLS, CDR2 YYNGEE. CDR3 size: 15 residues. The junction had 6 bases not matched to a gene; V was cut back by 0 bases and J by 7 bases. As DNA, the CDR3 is TGTGCCAGCAGCGTAGCGGATGGGACAGGGGTTGGCTACACCTTC. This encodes CASSVADGTGVGYTF.

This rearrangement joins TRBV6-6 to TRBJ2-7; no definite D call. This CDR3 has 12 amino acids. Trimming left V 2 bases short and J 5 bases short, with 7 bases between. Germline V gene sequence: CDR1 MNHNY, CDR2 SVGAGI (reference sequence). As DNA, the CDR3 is TGTGCCAGCAGTTACCTGGGCCACGAGCAGTACTTC. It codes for CASSYLGHEQYF.

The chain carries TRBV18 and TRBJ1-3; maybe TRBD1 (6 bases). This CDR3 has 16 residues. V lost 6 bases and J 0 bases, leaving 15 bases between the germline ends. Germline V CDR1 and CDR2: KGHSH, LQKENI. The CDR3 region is CASSRGQVNSGNTIYF. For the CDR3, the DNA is TGTGCCAGCTCCAGGGGTCAGGTCAACTCTGGAAACACCATATATTTT.

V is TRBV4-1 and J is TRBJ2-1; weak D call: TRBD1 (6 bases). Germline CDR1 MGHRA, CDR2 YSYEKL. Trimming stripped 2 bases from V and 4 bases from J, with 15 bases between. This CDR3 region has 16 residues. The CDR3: CASSQLWGTLYNEQFF. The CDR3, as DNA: TGCGCCAGCAGCCAACTATGGGGGACACTATACAATGAGCAGTTCTTC.

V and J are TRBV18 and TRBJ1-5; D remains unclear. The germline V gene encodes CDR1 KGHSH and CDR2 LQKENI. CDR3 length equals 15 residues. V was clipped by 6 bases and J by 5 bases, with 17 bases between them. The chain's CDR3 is CASSPTSGFDQPQHF. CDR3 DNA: TGTGCCAGCTCCCCGACCTCGGGTTTCGATCAGCCCCAGCATTTT.

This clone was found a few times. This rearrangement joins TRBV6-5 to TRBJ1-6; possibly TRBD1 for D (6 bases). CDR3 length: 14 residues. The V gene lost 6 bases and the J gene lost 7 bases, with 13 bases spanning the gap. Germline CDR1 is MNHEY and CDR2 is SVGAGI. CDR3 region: CASRSTGYNSPLHF. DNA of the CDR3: TGTGCCAGCAGGTCGACAGGCTACAATTCACCCCTCCACTTT.

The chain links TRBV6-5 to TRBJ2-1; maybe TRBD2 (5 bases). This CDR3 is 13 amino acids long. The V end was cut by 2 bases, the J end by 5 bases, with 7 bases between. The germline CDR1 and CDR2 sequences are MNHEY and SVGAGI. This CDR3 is CASSYASNNEQFF. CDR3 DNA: TGTGCCAGCAGTTACGCTAGCAACAATGAGCAGTTCTTC.

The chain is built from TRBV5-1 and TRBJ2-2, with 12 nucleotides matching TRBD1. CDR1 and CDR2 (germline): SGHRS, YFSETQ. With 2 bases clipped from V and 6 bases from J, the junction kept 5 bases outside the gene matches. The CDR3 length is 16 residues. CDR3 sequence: CASSLQGQGAAGELFF. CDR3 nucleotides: TGCGCCAGCAGCTTACAGGGACAGGGGGCAGCCGGGGAGCTGTTTTTT.

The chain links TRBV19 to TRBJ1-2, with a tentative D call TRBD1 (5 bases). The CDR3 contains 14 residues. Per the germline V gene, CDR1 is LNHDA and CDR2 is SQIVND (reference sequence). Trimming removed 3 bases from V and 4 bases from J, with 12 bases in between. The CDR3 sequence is CASSIRVGIYGYTF. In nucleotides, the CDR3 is TGTGCCAGTAGTATCAGGGTGGGAATCTATGGCTACACCTTC. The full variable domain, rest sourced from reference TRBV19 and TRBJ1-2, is DGGITQSPKYLFRKEGQNVTLSCEQNLNHDAMYWYRQDPGQGLRLIYYSQIVNDFQKGDIAEGYSVSREKKESFPLTVTSAQKNPTAFYLCASSIRVGIYGYTFGSGTRLTVV.

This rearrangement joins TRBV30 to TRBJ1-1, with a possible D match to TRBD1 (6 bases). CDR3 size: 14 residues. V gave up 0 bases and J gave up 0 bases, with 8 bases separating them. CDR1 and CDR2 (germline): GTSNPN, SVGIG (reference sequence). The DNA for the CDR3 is TGTGCCTGGAGTGTACAGGGTTTGAACACTGAAGCTTTCTTT. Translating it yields CAWSVQGLNTEAFF.

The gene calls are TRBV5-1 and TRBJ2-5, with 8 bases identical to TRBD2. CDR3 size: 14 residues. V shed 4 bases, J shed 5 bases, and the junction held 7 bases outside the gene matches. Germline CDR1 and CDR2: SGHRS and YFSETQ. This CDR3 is CASSPDRGGETQYF. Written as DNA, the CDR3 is TGCGCCAGCAGCCCTGACCGGGGGGGGGAGACCCAGTACTTC. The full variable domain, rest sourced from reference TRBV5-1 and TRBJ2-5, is KAGVTQTPRYLIKTRGQQVTLSCSPISGHRSVSWYQQTPGQGLQFLFEYFSETQRNKGNFPGRFSGRQFSNSRSEMNVSTLELGDSALYLCASSPDRGGETQYFGPGTRLLVL.

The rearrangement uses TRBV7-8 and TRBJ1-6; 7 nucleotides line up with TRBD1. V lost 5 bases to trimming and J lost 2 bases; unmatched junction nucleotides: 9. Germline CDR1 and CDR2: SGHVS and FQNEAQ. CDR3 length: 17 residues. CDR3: CASSLWTGDTYNSPLHF. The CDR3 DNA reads TGTGCCAGCAGCCTTTGGACAGGAGACACCTATAATTCACCCCTCCACTTT.

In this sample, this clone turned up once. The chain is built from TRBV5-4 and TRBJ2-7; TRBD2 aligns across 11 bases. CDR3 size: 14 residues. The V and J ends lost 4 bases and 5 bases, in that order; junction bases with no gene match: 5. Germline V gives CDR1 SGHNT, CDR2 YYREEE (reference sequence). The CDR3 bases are TGTGCCAGCAGCGACACTAGCGGGGGCGACGAGCAGTACTTC. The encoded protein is CASSDTSGGDEQYF.

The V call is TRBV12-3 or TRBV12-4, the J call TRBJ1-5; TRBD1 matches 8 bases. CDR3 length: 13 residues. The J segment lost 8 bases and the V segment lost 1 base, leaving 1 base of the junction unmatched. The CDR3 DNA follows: TGTGCCAGCAGTTTAGGACAGGGGAAGCCCCAGCATTTT. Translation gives CASSLGQGKPQHF.

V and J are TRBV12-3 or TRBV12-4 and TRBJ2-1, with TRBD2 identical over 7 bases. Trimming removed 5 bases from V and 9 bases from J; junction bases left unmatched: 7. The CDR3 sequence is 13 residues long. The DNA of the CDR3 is TGTGCCAGCAGTCAATCCAGGGAGGGTGAGCAGTTCTTC. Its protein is CASSQSREGEQFF.

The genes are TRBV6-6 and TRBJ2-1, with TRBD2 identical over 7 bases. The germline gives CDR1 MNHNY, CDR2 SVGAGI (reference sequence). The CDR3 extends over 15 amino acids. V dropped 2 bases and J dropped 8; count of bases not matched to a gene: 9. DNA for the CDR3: TGTGCCAGCAGTTACCGCGGGAGTACCGATCATGAGCAGTTCTTC. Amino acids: CASSYRGSTDHEQFF.

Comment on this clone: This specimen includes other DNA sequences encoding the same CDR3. The CDR3 coding sequence is TGTGCCAGCAACGAACAGGGGAACACTGAAGCTTTCTTT. Residues: CASNEQGNTEAFF. This rearrangement joins TRBV2 to TRBJ1-1; weak D call: TRBD1 (6 bases). Per germline, CDR1 SNHLY and CDR2 FYNNEI. The germline V and J ends were trimmed by 7 bases and 1 base, with 10 bases remaining between them. CDR3 length: 13 residues.

The CDR3 DNA reads as TGCGCCAGCAGCGCTCAGGGGCAGCACTCTGGAAACACCATATATTTT. Protein sequence: CASSAQGQHSGNTIYF. The chain couples TRBV5-1 to TRBJ1-3; TRBD1 might be the D (6 bases). The CDR3 consists of 16 residues. V was shortened by 4 bases and J by 0 bases, with 14 bases between the two germline ends. Germline lookup yields CDR1 SGHRS and CDR2 YFSETQ.

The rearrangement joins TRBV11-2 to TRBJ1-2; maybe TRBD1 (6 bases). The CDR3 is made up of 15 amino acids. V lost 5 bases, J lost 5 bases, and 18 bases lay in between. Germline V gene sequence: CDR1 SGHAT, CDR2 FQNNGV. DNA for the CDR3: TGTGCCAGCAGCGTCGCAGGGGTGGGCGGTTATGGCTACACCTTC. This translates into CASSVAGVGGYGYTF.

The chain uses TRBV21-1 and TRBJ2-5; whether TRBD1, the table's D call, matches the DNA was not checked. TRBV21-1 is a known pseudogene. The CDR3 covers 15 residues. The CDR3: CASSILLGGGETQYF. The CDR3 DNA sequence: TGTGCCAGCAGCATATTATTAGGGGGCGGTGAGACCCAGTACTTC.

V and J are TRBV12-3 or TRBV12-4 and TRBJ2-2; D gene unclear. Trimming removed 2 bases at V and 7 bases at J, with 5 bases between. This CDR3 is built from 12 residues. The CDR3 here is CASSLTGGELFF. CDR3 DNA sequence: TGTGCCAGCAGTTTAACGGGCGGGGAGCTGTTTTTT.

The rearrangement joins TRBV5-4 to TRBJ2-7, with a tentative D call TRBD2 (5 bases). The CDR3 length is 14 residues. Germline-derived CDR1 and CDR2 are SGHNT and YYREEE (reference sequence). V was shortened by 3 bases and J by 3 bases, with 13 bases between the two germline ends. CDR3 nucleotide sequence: TGTGCCAGCAGCTCTTGGACTCAAGACTACGAGCAGTACTTC. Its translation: CASSSWTQDYEQYF.

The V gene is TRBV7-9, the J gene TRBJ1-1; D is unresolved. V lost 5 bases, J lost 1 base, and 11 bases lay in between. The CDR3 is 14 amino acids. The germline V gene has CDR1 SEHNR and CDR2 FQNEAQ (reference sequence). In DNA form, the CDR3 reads TGTGCCAGCAGCCGAGGACTTACGAACACTGAAGCTTTCTTT. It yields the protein CASSRGLTNTEAFF.

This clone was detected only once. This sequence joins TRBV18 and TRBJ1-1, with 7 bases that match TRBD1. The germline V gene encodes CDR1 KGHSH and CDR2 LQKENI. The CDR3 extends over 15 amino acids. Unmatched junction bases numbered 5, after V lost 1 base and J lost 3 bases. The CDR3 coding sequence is TGTGCCAGCTCACCACGAAGGGGGCGGGACACTGAAGCTTTCTTT. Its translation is CASSPRRGRDTEAFF.

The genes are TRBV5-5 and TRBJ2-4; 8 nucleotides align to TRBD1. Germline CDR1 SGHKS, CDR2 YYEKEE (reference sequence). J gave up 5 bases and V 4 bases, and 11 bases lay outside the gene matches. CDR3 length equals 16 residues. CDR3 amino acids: CASSPFSGTGQNIQYF. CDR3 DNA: TGTGCCAGCAGCCCGTTCTCTGGGACAGGACAAAACATTCAGTACTTC.